This T cell receptor (beta chain) came from a study of blood T cell repertoires in COVID-19. Germline V CDR1 and CDR2: SGDLS, YYNGEE. Unmatched junction bases numbered 11, after V lost 1 base and J lost 5 bases. There are 16 residues in the CDR3. This clone has just one count. TCRdb's copy holds only in-frame clones and misses some; the assay was immunoSEQ multiplex PCR. Of 110,000 or so clones in the sample, 60% to 80% were seen once. This chain joins TRBV9 and TRBJ2-5, with 7 bases identical to TRBD2. Sequences were obtained from peripheral blood. This receptor was identified in a human donor in a cohort sampled during active COVID-19. DNA of the CDR3: TGTGCCAGCAGCGTACTTCCTGCGGGAGCGGGTGAGACCCAGTACTTC. This encodes CASSVLPAGAGETQYF. The full variable domain, rest sourced from reference TRBV9 and TRBJ2-5, is DSGVTQTPKHLITATGQRVTLRCSPRSGDLSVYWYQQSLDQGLQFLIQYYNGEERAKGNILERFSAQQFPDLHSELNLSSLELGDSALYFCASSVLPAGAGETQYFGPGTRLLVL.